This T cell receptor (beta chain) was captured in a study of cytomegalovirus exposure and HLA in healthy donors. Points from the study as a whole: Among TCR sequences, most were rare, though some public TCRs appeared in many donors. There were about 160 TCR beta chains listed as cytomegalovirus-associated.

As to this clone: Antigen unknown.

Separate from the approximately 720-subject first cohort was the roughly 130-subject validation cohort, to which the donors belonged. Measured with immunoSEQ multiplex PCR; TCRdb has only the in-frame clones, and not every one. The sample shows 56,000 or so clones, just over 90% of them seen only once. The germline V gene has CDR1 WNHNN and CDR2 SYGVQD (reference sequence). The V end was cut by 6 bases, the J end by 1 base, with 12 bases between. The CDR3 is made up of 14 amino acids. This sequence joins TRBV10-1 and TRBJ1-1, with a weak D call TRBD1 (6 bases). The receptor comes from a woman between 18 and 30 years old in good health and CMV-seropositive. The source material was PBMCs. The CDR3 protein is CASSRDTANTEAFF. The CDR3 coding sequence is TGCGCCAGCAGCAGGGACACGGCGAACACTGAAGCTTTCTTT.